This T cell receptor (beta chain) was identified during a study of cytomegalovirus exposure and HLA in healthy donors. The PCR used 60 Vbeta and 13 Jbeta primers. Repertoires were generated with immunoSEQ multiplex PCR, while TCRdb's copy carries only in-frame clones and drops some. The sample consists of 130,000 to 150,000 clones, around 75% of them appearing once. Each donor's status was that of a healthy bone marrow donor. The sequenced sample consisted of PBMCs. The clonotype originates from a woman aged 40 to 50 in good health and CMV-seronegative.

CDR3 nucleotide sequence: TGTGCCAGCAGCCGGACTTCAGATGAGCAGTTCTTC. As protein: CASSRTSDEQFF. The chain recombines TRBV13 with TRBJ2-1, with D possibly TRBD2 on 5 matching bases. The CDR3 totals 12 residues. Trimming removed 5 bases at V and 8 bases at J, with 10 bases between. CDR1 is PRHDT, CDR2 FYEKMQ, per germline (reference sequence).